A selection of T cell receptor beta chains follows, all from one sample in a study of shared clonotypes between healthy human individuals. Profiled with immunoSEQ multiplex PCR; TCRdb holds only in-frame clones, not every one. This repertoire shows around 2,000,000 clones, about 95% found once; its top ten account for more than 0.95%. What was sequenced was naive CD8+ T cells sorted from blood. The receptors come from a man in his late teens or twenties in good health. Each CDR3 is given with its conserved first and last residue. The order of the fields is V gene, D gene, J gene, clone size, CDR3 protein, CDR3 DNA. D genes are given only for firm matches. Rows give clone size only sometimes, using once, few, many, or a class for an expanded clone.

TRBV6-5	.	TRBJ1-1	.	CASSYSRAVDTEAFF	TGTGCCAGCAGTTACTCGCGGGCCGTCGACACTGAAGCTTTCTTT
TRBV5-5	.	TRBJ2-7	.	CASSFSSYEQYF	TGTGCCAGCAGCTTCAGCTCCTACGAGCAGTACTTC
TRBV4-3	.	TRBJ1-1	.	CASSQGVVSEAFF	TGCGCCAGCAGCCAAGGGGTGGTATCTGAAGCTTTCTTT
TRBV12-2	.	TRBJ1-4	.	CASRTWAGCEGATNEKLFF	TGTGCAAGTCGCACGTGGGCGGGCTGTGAGGGTGCAACTAATGAAAAACTGTTTTTT
TRBV15	TRBD1	TRBJ2-7	.	CATSRDLGGDEQYF	TGTGCCACCAGCAGAGATCTAGGGGGCGACGAGCAGTACTTC
TRBV7-9	.	TRBJ2-1	.	CASNDWDPSGEQFF	TGTGCCAGCAACGACTGGGATCCCAGTGGGGAGCAGTTCTTC
TRBV4-1	TRBD1	TRBJ2-7	.	CASSQDEGTAYEQYF	TGCGCCAGCAGCCAAGATGAGGGGACAGCCTACGAGCAGTACTTC
TRBV4-1	.	TRBJ2-7	.	CASSQARDEQYF	TGCGCCAGCAGCCAAGCTCGGGACGAGCAGTACTTC
TRBV28	TRBD1	TRBJ1-1	.	CASSLRTGGWYTEAFF	TGTGCCAGCAGTTTGCGTACAGGGGGTTGGTACACTGAAGCTTTCTTT
TRBV13	.	TRBJ2-7	.	CASSSSGLDSYEQYF	TGTGCCAGCAGCTCCAGCGGGCTTGATTCCTACGAGCAGTACTTC
TRBV27	TRBD2	TRBJ2-3	once	CASRSTSGSPDTQYF	TGTGCCAGCAGATCCACTAGCGGGAGCCCAGATACGCAGTATTTT
TRBV7-9	TRBD2	TRBJ2-3	.	CASSLLLAGSPTTDTQYF	TGTGCCAGCAGCTTACTCCTAGCGGGGAGCCCCACCACAGATACGCAGTATTTT
TRBV6-5	.	TRBJ2-5	.	CASSYLDMQYF	TGTGCCAGCAGTTATTTAGACATGCAGTACTTC
TRBV5-6	.	TRBJ2-7	.	CASSVSGQPYEQYF	TGTGCCAGCAGCGTCTCCGGACAACCCTACGAGCAGTACTTC
TRBV7-6	.	TRBJ2-2	.	CASSFGGVNTGELFF	TGTGCCAGCAGCTTTGGAGGGGTAAACACCGGGGAGCTGTTTTTT
TRBV5-5	.	TRBJ1-1	.	CASSLAGGERHTEAFF	TGTGCCAGCAGCTTGGCCGGGGGTGAGCGGCACACTGAAGCTTTCTTT
TRBV28	TRBD2	TRBJ2-7	.	CASSLVGGLATYEQYF	TGTGCCAGCAGTTTAGTGGGGGGACTAGCGACCTACGAGCAGTACTTC
TRBV2	TRBD1	TRBJ2-1	.	CASSGRLDRADNEQFF	TGTGCCAGCAGTGGCCGATTAGACAGGGCTGACAATGAGCAGTTCTTC